Given below is one T cell receptor beta chain in context. This CDR3 comprises 17 residues. Germline V lookup: CDR1 SGHAT, CDR2 FQNNGV. Trimming removed 2 bases from V and 0 bases from J; junction bases left unmatched: 5. In the authors' methods: Reference gene primer amplification yielded estimated nucleated cell counts. Assay used: immunoSEQ multiplex PCR; TCRdb lists only in-frame clones, some missing. V and J calls and clone size are given by that table; D and trimming were obtained from the DNA. The sample holds 150,000 to 200,000 clones, approximately 83% seen once. This specimen belongs to a study of blood T cell repertoires in COVID-19. Study as a whole: Researchers got acute and convalescent COVID-19 samples from the United States, Italy and Spain. Sources were T cells, B-cell-depleted T cells, or PBMCs; the material itself was cDNA or gDNA.

V usage is TRBV11-2 and J usage is TRBJ2-7; the match to TRBD2 covers 12 bases. Sequencing was performed on peripheral blood. This receptor was taken from a human donor in a cohort sampled during active COVID-19. The CDR3 loop reads CASSLTSGGMSSYEQYF. In nucleotides, the CDR3 is TGTGCCAGCAGCTTAACTAGCGGGGGGATGTCCTCCTACGAGCAGTACTTC.